This T cell receptor beta chain was observed in a study of spatial heterogeneity in lung cancer. The library protocol tagged each TCR cDNA with a unique molecular identifier. A single record per CDR3 protein comes from TCRdb applying MiXCR to the 5' RACE reads. Among about 6,400 distinct CDR3 sequences, roughly 6.3% were seen once, and the ten largest hold roughly an eighth. The time point: sample taken at primary tumor resection. In this sample, this clonotype is medium-sized. The target antigen is unknown. V was pared by 3 bases and J by 4 bases, with 13 bases between. Looked up from germline, CDR1 is KGHSH and CDR2 is LQKENI. The CDR3 is made up of 15 amino acids. General study findings and limits: Mutation counts in tumors were tracked by counts of expanded intratumoral alpha and beta TCRs.

The specimen was lung tumor tissue, collected at surgery. The sequence came from a male donor with early-stage non-small cell lung cancer. The rearrangement joins TRBV18 to TRBJ1-3; D not certain. The DNA of the CDR3 is TGTGCCAGCTCACCCACTGGTTCTGGAGGAAACACCATATATTTT. As protein: CASSPTGSGGNTIYF.